One sample yielded the 12 T cell receptor beta chains listed below, sequenced in a study of T cell changes during pregnancy in multiple sclerosis. Libraries were prepared by immunoSEQ multiplex PCR; TCRdb keeps only in-frame clonotypes and omits some of them. In the table there are tens of thousands of clones, 85% to 95% of which are singletons. The sequencing here drew on CD8+ T cells from peripheral blood mononuclear cells, taken in the second trimester of pregnancy. Every receptor here comes from a female donor with multiple sclerosis, enrolled in a pregnancy study.

The rearrangement joins TRBV27 to TRBJ2-1; TRBD2 matches at 14 bases. The V gene end was trimmed by 3 bases and the J gene end by 7 bases; junction bases not matched to a gene: 8. Germline V lookup: CDR1 MNHEY, CDR2 SMNVEV (reference sequence). This CDR3 is 17 amino acids long. This CDR3 reads CASSFGTSGRFGNEQFF. The CDR3 DNA reads as TGTGCCAGCAGTTTTGGGACTAGCGGGAGATTCGGGAATGAGCAGTTCTTC.

This sequence joins TRBV6-1 and TRBJ1-3; TRBD1 matches at 7 bases. This CDR3 contains 11 residues. V lost 8 bases, J lost 8 bases, and 3 bases stayed unmatched. The germline CDR1 and CDR2 sequences are MNHNS and SASEGT. The CDR3 reads CASPGGDTIYF. The CDR3, as DNA: TGTGCCAGCCCAGGGGGTGACACCATATATTTT.

This clone has only one observation. The chain carries TRBV29-1 and TRBJ2-1; 8 nucleotides line up with TRBD1. CDR1 and CDR2 from the germline V gene are SQVTM and ANQGSEA. The CDR3 has 13 residues. After removal of 4 bases from V and 3 bases from J, the junction contained 2 bases not matched to a gene. Here the CDR3 DNA reads TGCAGCGTTGCAGGGGGCGTCTACAATGAGCAGTTCTTC. Amino acids: CSVAGGVYNEQFF.

The rearrangement links TRBV18 to TRBJ1-1; 8 bases agree with TRBD1. Unmatched junction bases numbered 1, after V lost 6 bases and J lost 1 base. The germline V gene encodes CDR1 KGHSH and CDR2 LQKENI. CDR3 size: 13 residues. CDR3 DNA sequence: TGTGCCAGCTCGACAGGGGCGAACACTGAAGCTTTCTTT. Its protein product is CASSTGANTEAFF.

V is TRBV5-1 and J is TRBJ2-2, with 11 bases identical to TRBD2. CDR1 SGHRS and CDR2 YFSETQ come from the germline V gene. J lost 0 bases, V lost 6 bases, and 19 bases had no gene match. The CDR3 runs 21 residues. CDR3 in amino acids: CASIRRSRLAGLWANTGELFF. In DNA, the CDR3 is TGCGCCAGCATCCGGCGTAGTCGACTAGCGGGACTTTGGGCGAACACCGGGGAGCTGTTTTTT. The whole variable domain, remainder taken from reference TRBV5-1 and TRBJ2-2, is KAGVTQTPRYLIKTRGQQVTLSCSPISGHRSVSWYQQTPGQGLQFLFEYFSETQRNKGNFPGRFSGRQFSNSRSEMNVSTLELGDSALYLCASIRRSRLAGLWANTGELFFGEGSRLTVL.

The chain is built from TRBV5-4 and TRBJ1-2, with D possibly TRBD1 on 6 matching bases. The ends were cut back, 1 base at V and 4 bases at J, with 17 bases in the middle. This CDR3 spans 16 amino acids. Germline values: CDR1 SGHNT, CDR2 YYREEE (reference sequence). The CDR3 protein is CASSLWGGQHPYGYTF. The CDR3 region has the DNA TGTGCCAGCAGCTTGTGGGGTGGACAGCACCCCTATGGCTACACCTTC.

J is TRBJ2-1 and V is TRBV4-2; maybe TRBD2 (5 bases). The CDR3 extends over 17 amino acids. Germline CDR1 LGHNA, CDR2 YNFKEQ. Trimming left V 0 bases short and J 8 bases short, with 20 bases between. The CDR3 reads CASSQEERETSIYEQFF. The CDR3 nucleotides read TGTGCCAGCAGCCAAGAAGAACGGGAAACTTCGATATATGAGCAGTTCTTC.

This rearrangement joins TRBV9 to TRBJ2-1, with 9 bases fitting TRBD1. The V gene end was trimmed by 2 bases and the J gene end by 7 bases; junction bases not matched to a gene: 7. This CDR3 region has 15 residues. Germline CDR1 is SGDLS and CDR2 is YYNGEE. The CDR3 nucleotides are TGTGCCAGCAGCGTTGGGACAGGGATGGGGAATGAGCAGTTCTTC. This encodes CASSVGTGMGNEQFF.

J is TRBJ1-1 and V is TRBV15; D is unclear. The germline V and J ends were trimmed by 4 bases and 1 base, with 7 bases remaining between them. The CDR3 is 13 amino acids. Per germline, CDR1 LNHNV and CDR2 YYDKDF (reference sequence). The CDR3 DNA sequence: TGTGCCACCAGCACTGAGGGGAACACTGAAGCTTTCTTT. Its protein product is CATSTEGNTEAFF.

The V call is TRBV4-1, the J call TRBJ2-7, with TRBD1 matching 10 bases. Germline lookup yields CDR1 MGHRA and CDR2 YSYEKL. This CDR3 contains 15 residues. V lost 3 bases to trimming and J lost 3 bases; unmatched junction nucleotides: 5. DNA of the CDR3: TGCGCCAGCAGCCACTCCGGGACAGGGGACTACGAGCAGTACTTC. It specifies CASSHSGTGDYEQYF.

The chain couples TRBV10-2 to TRBJ2-1; 10 bases line up with TRBD2. The CDR3 is 14 amino acids. Germline assignment: CDR1 WSHSY and CDR2 SAAADI. J gave up 7 bases and V 5 bases, and 5 bases lay outside the gene matches. The CDR3: CASSPSGSGNEQFF. The CDR3 DNA reads as TGCGCCAGCAGTCCTAGCGGGAGTGGGAATGAGCAGTTCTTC.

This clone was detected only once. The CDR3 bases are TGTGCCAGCAGTTATTCCCAGGGGGCTCGGGCAGATACGCAGTATTTT. It is translated as CASSYSQGARADTQYF. The chain recombines TRBV6-6 with TRBJ2-3; 8 bases are shared with TRBD1. CDR3 size: 16 residues. The V segment lost 3 bases and the J segment 4 bases; nucleotides outside the gene matches: 9. Germline CDR1 reads MNHNY; CDR2 reads SVGAGI (reference sequence).